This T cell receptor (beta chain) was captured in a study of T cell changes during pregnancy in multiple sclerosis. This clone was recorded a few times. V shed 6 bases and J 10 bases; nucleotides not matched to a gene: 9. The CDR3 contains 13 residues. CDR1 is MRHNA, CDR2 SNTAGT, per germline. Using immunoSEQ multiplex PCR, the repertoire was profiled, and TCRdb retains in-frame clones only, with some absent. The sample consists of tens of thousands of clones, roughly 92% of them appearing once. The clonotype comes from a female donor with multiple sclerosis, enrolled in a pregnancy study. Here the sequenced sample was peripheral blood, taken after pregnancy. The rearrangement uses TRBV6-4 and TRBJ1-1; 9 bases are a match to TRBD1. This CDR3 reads CASSEGQGVGAFF. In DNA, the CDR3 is TGTGCCAGCAGCGAGGGACAGGGTGTAGGAGCTTTCTTT.